Below, 24 T cell receptor beta chains from the same sample are listed, as sequenced in a study of blood T cell repertoires in COVID-19. Clones were sequenced by immunoSEQ multiplex PCR, and TCRdb holds only the in-frame ones, with some missing. Here the sample spans around 250,000 clones, approximately 87% being singletons. Sequencing was done on a sample of peripheral blood. The receptors were gathered from a man aged 55 to 70 with acute or convalescent COVID-19.

The chain joins TRBV28 to TRBJ1-1; 8 bases align to TRBD1. Germline V CDR1 and CDR2: MDHEN, SYDVKM. Trimming took 3 bases from V and 10 from J; bases not matched to a gene: 4. This CDR3 has 12 amino acids. In DNA, the CDR3 is TGTGCCAGCAGTTTCGCGGACAGGGTAGCTTTCTTT. This encodes CASSFADRVAFF.

The chain has TRBV15 and TRBJ1-2; 9 bases are shared with TRBD1. Germline CDR1 is LNHNV and CDR2 is YYDKDF (reference sequence). V lost 5 bases, J lost 0 bases, and 10 bases stayed unmatched. The CDR3 contains 17 residues. The CDR3 DNA follows: TGTGCCACCAGCCCAAGAACCGGGACAGGGTCTAACTATGGCTACACCTTC. Translation: CATSPRTGTGSNYGYTF.

V is TRBV28 and J is TRBJ1-5; D is perhaps TRBD1 (6 bases). The CDR3 totals 14 residues. Germline V gives CDR1 MDHEN, CDR2 SYDVKM. V was pared by 7 bases and J by 11 bases, with 21 bases between. The CDR3 DNA reads TGTGCCAGCACCCTAACAGGGTTTGGTGGGTCCCAGCATTTT. It yields the protein CASTLTGFGGSQHF.

The J gene is TRBJ1-1, the V gene TRBV5-4; no clear D. Germline lookup yields CDR1 SGHNT and CDR2 YYREEE (reference sequence). Trimming took 4 bases from V and 7 from J, leaving 17 bases between them. CDR3 length: 14 residues. The DNA of the CDR3 is TGTGCCAGCAGCCTGGACTCTCTGGTGTATGAAGCTTTCTTT. Amino acids: CASSLDSLVYEAFF.

The V call is TRBV9, the J call TRBJ1-1, with 8 bases aligning to TRBD1. In germline, CDR1 is SGDLS, CDR2 YYNGEE. The V segment lost 4 bases and the J segment 2 bases; nucleotides outside the gene matches: 10. The CDR3 is made up of 16 amino acids. As DNA, the CDR3 is TGTGCCAGCAGCCCACGAGGACAGGGTGGAAACACTGAAGCTTTCTTT. Its protein is CASSPRGQGGNTEAFF.

The rearrangement uses TRBV10-3 and TRBJ1-2; possibly TRBD1 for D (6 bases). Germline CDR1 is ENHRY and CDR2 is SYGVKD. V was pared by 7 bases and J by 1 base, with 19 bases between. The CDR3 contains 16 residues. The CDR3 is CAITQEPGGLNYGYTF. In DNA, the CDR3 is TGTGCCATCACCCAAGAGCCGGGGGGCCTTAACTATGGCTACACCTTC.

This rearrangement joins TRBV28 to TRBJ2-3; D call uncertain. Germline loops: CDR1 MDHEN, CDR2 SYDVKM. V dropped 3 bases and J dropped 6 bases, with 7 bases sitting between them. The CDR3 loop spans 12 amino acids. CDR3 DNA: TGTGCCAGCAGTTTCAGCGCCGATACGCAGTATTTT. This encodes CASSFSADTQYF. Complete variable domain (other parts from reference TRBV28 and TRBJ2-3): DVKVTQSSRYLVKRTGEKVFLECVQDMDHENMFWYRQDPGLGLRLIYFSYDVKMKEKGDIPEGYSVSREKKERFSLILESASTNQTSMYLCASSFSADTQYFGPGTRLTVL.

V is TRBV11-2 and J is TRBJ2-7; no definite D call. V gave up 3 bases and J gave up 6 bases, with 9 bases separating them. Germline-derived CDR1 and CDR2 are SGHAT and FQNNGV. The CDR3 has 12 amino acids. This CDR3 is CASSFRVGEQYF. Written as DNA, the CDR3 is TGTGCCAGCAGCTTTCGGGTTGGCGAGCAGTACTTC.

This clone appeared a single time. The chain carries TRBV19 and TRBJ2-7, with D perhaps matching TRBD1 (6 bases). V dropped 3 bases and J dropped 2 bases, with 11 bases sitting between them. The CDR3 is 14 amino acids. Germline loops: CDR1 LNHDA, CDR2 SQIVND (reference sequence). CDR3 DNA sequence: TGTGCCAGTAGTATGGACAGCGTAGCCTACGAGCAGTACTTC. Protein: CASSMDSVAYEQYF.

This sequence joins TRBV7-2 and TRBJ1-1, with 9 positions matching TRBD1. CDR3 length: 16 residues. Trimming at V came to 1 base and at J to 0 bases, leaving 3 bases not matched to a gene. The germline V gene encodes CDR1 SGHTA and CDR2 FQGNSA. CDR3 coding DNA: TGTGCCAGCAGCTTAGATACAGGGGGCATGAACACTGAAGCTTTCTTT. Protein sequence: CASSLDTGGMNTEAFF.

This clone has more than one count but fewer than ten. The V gene is TRBV30, the J gene TRBJ1-5; TRBD1 is a possible D gene (5 bases). CDR1 and CDR2 (germline): GTSNPN, SVGIG (reference sequence). Trimming stripped 1 base from V and 5 bases from J, with 15 bases between. This CDR3 contains 15 residues. In DNA form, the CDR3 reads TGTGCCTGGAGTGGGAAAGACTGGGGGGATCAGCCCCAGCATTTT. Amino acids: CAWSGKDWGDQPQHF.

This clone was detected only once. Within the sample, other DNA sequences also encode this same CDR3. The chain employs TRBV25-1 and TRBJ2-7; weak D call: TRBD2 (5 bases). The CDR3 is 11 residues long. The germline gives CDR1 MGHDK, CDR2 SYGVNS. V dropped 8 bases and J dropped 2 bases, with 7 bases sitting between them. The CDR3 region has the DNA TGTGCCAGCTCCGGGGCCTACGAGCAGTACTTC. This sequence encodes CASSGAYEQYF.

The V gene is TRBV2, the J gene TRBJ1-5; maybe TRBD1 (5 bases). The V end was cut by 2 bases, the J end by 4 bases, with 15 bases between. CDR3 length: 16 residues. Germline CDR1 is SNHLY and CDR2 is FYNNEI. CDR3 DNA: TGTGCCAGCAGTGAAATCGGGGGTAGAATTAATCAGCCCCAGCATTTT. This gives the protein CASSEIGGRINQPQHF.

The chain uses TRBV3-1 (or the pseudogene TRBV3-2) and TRBJ1-2, with a possible D match to TRBD1 (5 bases). CDR3 size: 15 residues. Trimming removed 8 bases at V and 8 bases at J, with 24 bases between. Germline V gives CDR1 LGHDT, CDR2 YNNKEL (reference sequence). The chain's CDR3 is CASRLLGLNLEGYTF. The CDR3 coding sequence is TGTGCCAGCCGCCTCCTGGGACTCAACCTCGAGGGCTACACCTTC.

J is TRBJ2-1 and V is TRBV14; TRBD2 agrees at 7 bases. V dropped 1 base and J dropped 7; count of bases not matched to a gene: 10. CDR1 SGHDN and CDR2 FVKESK come from the germline V gene. This CDR3 is built from 16 residues. CDR3 sequence reads: CASSQGNSGPGNEQFF. In DNA form, the CDR3 reads TGTGCCAGCAGCCAAGGTAATAGCGGGCCGGGGAATGAGCAGTTCTTC.

The chain uses TRBV18 and TRBJ2-5; 10 nucleotides line up with TRBD2. Trimming cost V 2 bases and J 2 bases; bases outside gene matches: 8. Per germline, CDR1 KGHSH and CDR2 LQKENI. This CDR3 region has 17 residues. The CDR3 is CASSPGSSSGGQETQYF. As DNA, the CDR3 is TGTGCCAGCTCACCAGGCTCGTCTAGCGGGGGACAAGAGACCCAGTACTTC.

The rearrangement joins TRBV28 to TRBJ2-3, with 10 bases aligning to TRBD2. Looked up from germline, CDR1 is MDHEN and CDR2 is SYDVKM. This CDR3 spans 15 amino acids. V dropped 6 bases and J dropped 4; count of bases not matched to a gene: 7. Here the CDR3 DNA reads TGTGCCAGCAGGGATTCTAGCGGGAGCGCAGATACGCAGTATTTT. It specifies CASRDSSGSADTQYF.

This clone came up a few times. This chain uses TRBV5-4 with TRBJ2-2; D is unresolved. The length of the CDR3 is 12 residues. Trimming shortened V by 3 bases and J by 3 bases, and 3 bases separated the two germline ends. In germline, CDR1 is SGHNT, CDR2 YYREEE (reference sequence). CDR3 DNA: TGTGCCAGCAGCTCCGACACCGGGGAGCTGTTTTTT. Its translation is CASSSDTGELFF.

V gene TRBV3-1 (or the pseudogene TRBV3-2) combines with J gene TRBJ1-2, with D possibly being TRBD1 (5 bases). The CDR3 has 14 amino acids. V lost 0 bases and J lost 5, with 10 bases in between. Germline loops: CDR1 LGHDT, CDR2 YNNKEL (reference sequence). The CDR3 here is CASSQDRGGYGYTF. The CDR3 nucleotides read TGTGCCAGCAGCCAAGATCGGGGGGGTTATGGCTACACCTTC.

The CDR3 reads CATSRDRDSEQFF. CDR3 bases: TGTGCCACCAGCAGAGATCGGGACTCTGAGCAGTTCTTC. This rearrangement joins TRBV15 to TRBJ2-1; the D gene is possibly TRBD2 (6 bases). The germline gives CDR1 LNHNV, CDR2 YYDKDF (reference sequence). The CDR3 contains 13 residues. V lost 0 bases, J lost 9 bases, and 9 bases lay in between.

As for this clone: The same CDR3 also results from other DNA sequences found in this sample. The chain carries TRBV5-4 and TRBJ2-7, with 10 bases aligning to TRBD1. The CDR3 loop spans 15 amino acids. With V trimmed by 4 bases and J by 2 bases, 6 bases remained unmatched. CDR1 and CDR2 (germline): SGHNT, YYREEE (reference sequence). The CDR3 sequence: CASSLDRGQTYEQYF. The CDR3 bases are TGTGCCAGCAGCCTAGACAGGGGGCAAACCTACGAGCAGTACTTC. The full variable domain, completed using reference TRBV5-4 and TRBJ2-7, is ETGVTQSPTHLIKTRGQQVTLRCSSQSGHNTVSWYQQALGQGPQFIFQYYREEENGRGNFPPRFSGLQFPNYSSELNVNALELDDSALYLCASSLDRGQTYEQYFGPGTRLTVT.

The gene calls are TRBV5-4 and TRBJ2-7; the D gene is possibly TRBD1 (7 bases). V lost 3 bases to trimming and J lost 2 bases, with 12 bases between them. Germline CDR1 reads SGHNT; CDR2 reads YYREEE (reference sequence). This CDR3 spans 14 amino acids. CDR3 sequence (DNA): TGTGCCAGCAGCTACGCGGGACAGACCTACGAGCAGTACTTC. Protein: CASSYAGQTYEQYF.

The rearrangement joins TRBV25-1 to TRBJ1-6; no reliable D call. The CDR3 consists of 15 residues. Germline V lookup: CDR1 MGHDK, CDR2 SYGVNS. V lost 8 bases to trimming and J lost 4 bases, with 15 bases between them. The CDR3 region is CASGSREGYNSPLHF. Written as DNA, the CDR3 is TGTGCCAGCGGAAGTAGGGAGGGTTATAATTCACCCCTCCACTTT.

This clone was seen once. The gene calls are TRBV6-2 or TRBV6-3 and TRBJ2-1, with 7 bases fitting TRBD2. The CDR3 runs 16 residues. Germline loops: CDR1 MNHEY, CDR2 SVGEGT. V lost 4 bases and J lost 3; bases outside the gene matches: 9. CDR3 nucleotide sequence: TGTGCCAGCAGTTCGGGGCGGGAGAGGGTCTACAATGAGCAGTTCTTC. Its protein is CASSSGRERVYNEQFF.